This TCR beta chain was observed in a study of blood T cell repertoires in COVID-19. Study context: Researchers got acute and convalescent COVID-19 samples from the United States, Italy and Spain. Sources were T cells, B-cell-depleted T cells, or PBMCs; the material itself was cDNA or gDNA.

Profiling relied on immunoSEQ multiplex PCR, and the TCRdb table lists in-frame clones only, not all of them. The table lists a few hundred thousand clones, 65% to 90% of them singletons. Germline V gives CDR1 MNHEY, CDR2 SVGEGT. V dropped 2 bases and J dropped 4; count of bases not matched to a gene: 3. The CDR3 extends over 15 amino acids. The receptor was derived from a middle-aged man with active or convalescent COVID-19. Source material: peripheral blood. The chain links TRBV6-2 or TRBV6-3 to TRBJ2-7; 12 nucleotides line up with TRBD2. CDR3 amino acids: CASSYGGTSGYEQYF. The CDR3 nucleotides read TGTGCCAGCAGTTACGGCGGGACTAGCGGGTACGAGCAGTACTTC.